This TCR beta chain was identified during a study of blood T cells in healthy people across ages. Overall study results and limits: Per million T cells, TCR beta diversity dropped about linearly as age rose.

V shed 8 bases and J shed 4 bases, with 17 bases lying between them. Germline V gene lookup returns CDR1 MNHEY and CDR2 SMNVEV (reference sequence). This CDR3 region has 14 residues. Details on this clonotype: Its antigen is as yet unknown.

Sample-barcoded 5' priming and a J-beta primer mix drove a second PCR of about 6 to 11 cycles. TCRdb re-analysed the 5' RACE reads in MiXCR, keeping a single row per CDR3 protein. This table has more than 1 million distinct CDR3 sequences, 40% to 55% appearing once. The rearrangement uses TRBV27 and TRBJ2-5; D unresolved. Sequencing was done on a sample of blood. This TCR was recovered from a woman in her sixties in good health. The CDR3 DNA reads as TGTGCCAGCCACCCAGGTCGAGTGGGAGAGACCCAGTACTTC. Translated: CASHPGRVGETQYF.